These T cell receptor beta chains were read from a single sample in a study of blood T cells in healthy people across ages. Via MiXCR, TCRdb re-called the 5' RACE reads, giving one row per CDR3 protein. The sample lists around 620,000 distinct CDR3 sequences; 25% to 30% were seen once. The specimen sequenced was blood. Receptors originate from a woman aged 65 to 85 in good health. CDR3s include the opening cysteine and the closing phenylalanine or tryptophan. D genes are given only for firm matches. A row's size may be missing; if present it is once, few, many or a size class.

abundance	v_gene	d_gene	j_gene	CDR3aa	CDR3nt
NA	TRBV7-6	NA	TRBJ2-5	CASSLGIIYGQETQYF	TGTGCCAGCAGCTTAGGAATTATTTACGGCCAAGAGACCCAGTACTTC
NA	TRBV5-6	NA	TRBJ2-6	CASSSLTKPGAHVLTF	TGTGCCAGCAGCTCTTTGACCAAACCTGGGGCCCACGTCCTGACTTTC
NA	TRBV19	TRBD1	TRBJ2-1	CASSISRTGSSYNEQFF	TGTGCCAGTAGTATCTCCCGGACAGGAAGCTCCTACAATGAGCAGTTCTTC
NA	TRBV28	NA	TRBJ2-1	CASSSAGTSERNEQFF	TGTGCCAGCAGTTCGGCCGGGACATCGGAAAGGAATGAGCAGTTCTTC
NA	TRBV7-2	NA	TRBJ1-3	CASSRQRAALSGNTIYF	TGTGCCAGCAGCAGACAGAGGGCAGCCCTCTCTGGAAACACCATATATTTT
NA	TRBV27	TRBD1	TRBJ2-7	CASTGTGSSYEQYF	TGTGCCAGCACCGGGACAGGGAGCTCCTACGAGCAGTACTTC
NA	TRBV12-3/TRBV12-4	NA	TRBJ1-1	CASGGATEAFF	TGTGCCAGTGGGGGGGCCACTGAAGCTTTCTTT
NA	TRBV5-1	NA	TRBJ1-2	CASSPSGSPLYGYTF	TGCGCCAGCAGTCCTAGCGGGTCGCCACTCTATGGCTACACCTTC
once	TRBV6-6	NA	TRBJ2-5	CASRYGGSETQYF	TGTGCCAGCAGATATGGGGGTTCGGAGACCCAGTACTTC
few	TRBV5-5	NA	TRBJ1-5	CASSLGHSGGNQPQHF	TGTGCCAGCAGCTTAGGACACTCGGGGGGTAATCAGCCCCAGCATTTT
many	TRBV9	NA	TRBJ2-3	CASSVAPARGKGDTQYF	TGTGCCAGCAGCGTAGCTCCGGCCCGCGGAAAGGGAGATACGCAGTATTTT
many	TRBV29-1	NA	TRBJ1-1	CSVENNAEAFF	TGCAGCGTTGAAAACAACGCCGAAGCTTTCTTT
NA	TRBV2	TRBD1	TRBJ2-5	CASSDITGGTGETQYF	TGTGCCAGCAGTGATATTACAGGGGGTACGGGAGAGACCCAGTACTTC
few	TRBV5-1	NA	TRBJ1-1	CASSTSPGRNMNTEAFF	TGCGCCAGCAGCACATCGCCAGGGCGGAACATGAACACTGAAGCTTTCTTT
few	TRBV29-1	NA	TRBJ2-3	CSVDRRGADTQYF	TGCAGCGTTGACCGGAGGGGTGCAGATACGCAGTATTTT
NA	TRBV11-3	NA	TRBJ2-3	CASSWAGTAASTDTQYF	TGCGCCAGCAGCTGGGCCGGGACCGCAGCTAGCACAGATACGCAGTATTTT
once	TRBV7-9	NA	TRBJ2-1	CASSSDHGGLNGQFF	TGTGCCAGCAGCTCCGATCACGGGGGCTTGAATGGGCAGTTCTTC
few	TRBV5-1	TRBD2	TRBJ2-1	CASSTPTRTGTSGVGNEQFF	TGCGCCAGCAGTACCCCGACCCGAACCGGGACTAGCGGGGTCGGAAATGAGCAGTTCTTC
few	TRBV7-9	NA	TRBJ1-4	CASSSPLRQSPNEKLFF	TGTGCCAGCAGCTCTCCCCTCAGACAGTCCCCTAATGAAAAACTGTTTTTT
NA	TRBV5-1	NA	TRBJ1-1	CASSAMENTEAFF	TGCGCCAGCAGCGCGATGGAAAACACTGAAGCTTTCTTT
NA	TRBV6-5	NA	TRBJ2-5	CASRAWPQETQYF	TGTGCCAGCAGGGCCTGGCCACAAGAGACCCAGTACTTC
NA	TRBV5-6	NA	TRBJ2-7	CASRVGQSSYEQYF	TGTGCCAGCCGGGTCGGGCAGAGCTCCTACGAGCAGTACTTC
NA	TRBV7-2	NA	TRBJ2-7	CASSLGATRGVYEQYF	TGTGCCAGCAGCTTGGGGGCCACCCGAGGGGTGTACGAGCAGTACTTC
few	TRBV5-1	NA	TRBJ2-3	CASSLAGVKDTQYF	TGCGCCAGCAGCTTGGCCGGTGTGAAAGATACGCAGTATTTT
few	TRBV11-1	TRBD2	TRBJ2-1	CASSDQVAGLKPEQFF	TGTGCCAGCAGCGACCAGGTAGCGGGTTTGAAGCCTGAGCAGTTCTTC
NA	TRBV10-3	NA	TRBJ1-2	CAISWDNYYGYTF	TGTGCCATCAGCTGGGACAACTACTATGGCTACACCTTC
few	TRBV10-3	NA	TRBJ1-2	CAINGRRDDGYTF	TGTGCCATCAACGGACGCCGAGACGATGGCTACACCTTC
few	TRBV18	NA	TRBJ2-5	CASSPAYQETQYF	TGTGCCAGTAGTCCGGCGTATCAGGAGACCCAGTACTTC
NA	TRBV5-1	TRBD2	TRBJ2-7	CASSSGLTSGREQYF	TGCGCCAGCAGCTCGGGACTTACTAGCGGGAGGGAGCAGTACTTC
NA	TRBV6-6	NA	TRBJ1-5	CASSYLRGAVSNQPQHF	TGTGCCAGCAGTTACCTTCGAGGGGCAGTTAGCAATCAGCCCCAGCATTTT
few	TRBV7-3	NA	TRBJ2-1	CASRSTRGSYNEQFF	TGTGCCAGCAGGTCCACTAGAGGCTCCTACAATGAGCAGTTCTTC
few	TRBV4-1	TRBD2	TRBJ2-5	CASSQETSWGTQYF	TGCGCCAGCAGCCAAGAGACTAGCTGGGGGACCCAGTACTTC
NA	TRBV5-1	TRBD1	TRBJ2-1	CASGLGTGPNSIF	TGCGCCAGCGGCTTAGGGACAGGGCCAAATTCAATCTTC
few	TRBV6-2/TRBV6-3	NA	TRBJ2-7	CASRISDSYYEQYF	TGTGCCAGCCGAATTTCGGACTCCTACTACGAGCAGTACTTC
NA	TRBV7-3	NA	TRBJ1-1	CASSPDDRRNTEAFF	TGTGCCAGCAGCCCGGACGACAGGAGGAACACTGAAGCTTTCTTT
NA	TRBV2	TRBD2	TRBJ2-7	CASSAPSGGAYEQYF	TGTGCCAGCAGTGCCCCTAGCGGGGGGGCCTACGAGCAGTACTTC
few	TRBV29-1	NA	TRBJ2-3	CSVPPQSSRTDTQYF	TGCAGCGTTCCCCCCCAATCGAGCCGCACAGATACGCAGTATTTT
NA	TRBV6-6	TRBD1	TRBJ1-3	CASSSGQAGNTICF	TGTGCCAGCAGTTCCGGACAGGCGGGTAACACCATATGTTTT
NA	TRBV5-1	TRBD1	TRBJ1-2	CASSIDRGPFGGYTF	TGCGCCAGCAGCATTGACAGGGGGCCGTTCGGAGGCTACACCTTC
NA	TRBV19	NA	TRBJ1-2	CASSEGVFNYGYTF	TGTGCCAGTAGCGAGGGGGTATTTAACTATGGCTACACCTTC
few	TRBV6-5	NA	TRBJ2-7	CASTNIVNPEQYF	TGTGCCAGCACGAACATTGTCAACCCCGAGCAGTACTTC